These 17 T cell receptor beta chains were all obtained from the same sample, sequenced in a study of CD8 T cells in ankylosing spondylitis listed by TCRdb under 2017. Library generation was performed with 5' RACE. The sample was run on an Illumina HiSeq 2500. TCRdb passed the public sequencing reads through fastp at Q25 and MiXCR, retaining productive beta sequences. Here each entry gathers all rows of one CDR3 protein and keeps the most common genes and DNA. In all, the sample holds approximately 250,000 distinct CDR3 sequences, and 30% to 40% of those were seen once. Together, the top ten hold 4% to 5% of the sample. Sequenced input: blood, either unsorted or a sorted T cell fraction (not recorded which). The receptors stem from a male donor with ankylosing spondylitis or in good health (not recorded which).

This clonotype was observed a handful of times. This chain connects TRBV10-3 to TRBJ1-6; D remains unclear. The CDR3 loop spans 13 amino acids. Trimming took 3 bases from V and 7 from J, leaving 7 bases between them. CDR1 ENHRY and CDR2 SYGVKD come from the germline V gene. The DNA of the CDR3 is TGTGCCATCAGTGATCCCCCCAATTCACCCCTCCACTTT. It codes for CAISDPPNSPLHF.

This chain connects TRBV6-5 to TRBJ1-2, with 7 bases identical to TRBD1. This CDR3 spans 14 amino acids. Germline V gives CDR1 MNHEY, CDR2 SVGAGI. V dropped 6 bases and J dropped 2; count of bases not matched to a gene: 6. The CDR3 reads CASSLTGQNYGYTF. CDR3 DNA sequence: TGTGCCAGCAGCTTAACGGGACAGAACTATGGCTACACCTTC.

In its sample, this clonotype was seen many times. V gene TRBV20-1 combines with J gene TRBJ2-7; D call uncertain. Germline CDR1 DFQATT, CDR2 SNEGSKA (reference sequence). The V end lost 6 bases, the J end lost 5 bases, and 11 bases lay between the germline ends. The CDR3 sequence is 11 residues long. DNA for the CDR3: TGCAGTGCCCAGATCCGGGACGAGCAGTACTTC. The encoded protein is CSAQIRDEQYF.

In its sample, this clonotype was seen a few times. The rearrangement joins TRBV20-1 to TRBJ2-7; D uncertain. CDR3 length: 10 residues. V was trimmed by 3 bases and J by 0 bases, leaving 0 bases between them. CDR1 is DFQATT, CDR2 SNEGSKA, per germline (reference sequence). CDR3: CSASSYEQYF. In DNA, the CDR3 is TGCAGTGCTAGCTCCTACGAGCAGTACTTC.

The CDR3 DNA follows: TGTGCCAGCAGCTATGCTTGGATCCGCTCCTACAATGAGCAGTTCTTC. Its protein is CASSYAWIRSYNEQFF. The chain employs TRBV12-3 or TRBV12-4 and TRBJ2-1; no definite D call. This CDR3 region has 16 residues. V was pared by 6 bases and J by 0 bases, with 15 bases between.

The sample holds a few counts of this clonotype. The CDR3 sequence is CSARDPVGLLYEQYF. The CDR3 DNA follows: TGCAGTGCTAGAGATCCGGTTGGGCTACTCTACGAGCAGTACTTC. The chain carries TRBV20-1 and TRBJ2-7, with D hard to call. Between the trimmed V and J ends, which lost 0 bases and 3 bases, there was a span of 15 bases. Germline assignment: CDR1 DFQATT and CDR2 SNEGSKA (reference sequence). The CDR3 sequence is 15 residues long.

The chain has TRBV25-1 and TRBJ1-1; D unresolved. Trimming took off 4 bases at V and 3 bases at J, with 9 bases between the two ends. The CDR3 has 13 residues. Germline values: CDR1 MGHDK, CDR2 SYGVNS. The CDR3 sequence is CASSVSGYTEAFF. In DNA form, the CDR3 reads TGTGCCAGCAGTGTGTCGGGGTACACTGAAGCTTTCTTT. Using reference TRBV25-1 and TRBJ1-1 for the parts outside the CDR3, the full variable domain is EADIYQTPRYLVIGTGKKITLECSQTMGHDKMYWYQQDPGMELHLIHYSYGVNSTEKGDLSSESTVSRIRTEHFPLTLESARPSHTSQYLCASSVSGYTEAFFGQGTRLTVV.

The J gene is TRBJ2-5, the V gene TRBV20-1, with a weak D call TRBD2 (7 bases). Germline values: CDR1 DFQATT, CDR2 SNEGSKA (reference sequence). The V end was cut by 0 bases, the J end by 5 bases, with 16 bases between. The CDR3 loop spans 15 amino acids. CDR3 sequence (DNA): TGCAGTGCTAGAGATGGGGGGGGCTTGGAGGAGACCCAGTACTTC. This codes for CSARDGGGLEETQYF.

The V call is TRBV9, the J call TRBJ2-3; D may be TRBD1 (6 bases). The V and J ends lost 4 bases and 0 bases respectively, with 9 bases between them. CDR1 is SGDLS, CDR2 YYNGEE, per germline. The length of the CDR3 is 14 residues. The CDR3 DNA follows: TGTGCCAGCAGCTATGACAGGAGCACAGATACGCAGTATTTT. This translates into CASSYDRSTDTQYF.

This chain joins TRBV5-1 and TRBJ1-4; the D is unclear. V lost 0 bases and J 8 bases, leaving 11 bases between the germline ends. CDR1 and CDR2 from the germline V gene are SGHRS and YFSETQ. The CDR3 has 14 amino acids. The CDR3 loop reads CASSLEGMREKLFF. The DNA for the CDR3 is TGCGCCAGCAGCTTGGAAGGGATGCGGGAAAAACTGTTTTTT. The variable domain in full, completed from reference TRBV5-1 and TRBJ1-4, reads KAGVTQTPRYLIKTRGQQVTLSCSPISGHRSVSWYQQTPGQGLQFLFEYFSETQRNKGNFPGRFSGRQFSNSRSEMNVSTLELGDSALYLCASSLEGMREKLFFGSGTQLSVL.

This clonotype was seen a handful of times. This chain uses TRBV28 with TRBJ2-7; the D call may be TRBD1 or TRBD2 (5 bases each). CDR1 is MDHEN and CDR2 is SYDVKM in the germline V gene. V lost 11 bases and J lost 7, with 21 bases in between. This CDR3 comprises 13 residues. This chain's CDR3 is CAVGTASSQEQYF. As DNA, the CDR3 is TGTGCCGTAGGGACGGCCTCTTCCCAGGAGCAGTACTTC.

The V and J genes are TRBV10-3 and TRBJ1-5, with D unclear. Trimming left V 4 bases short and J 3 bases short, with 7 bases between. CDR1 and CDR2 (germline): ENHRY, SYGVKD. The length of the CDR3 is 13 residues. The CDR3, as DNA: TGTGCCATCAGTGTAACAGACAATCAGCCCCAGCATTTT. Translating gives CAISVTDNQPQHF.

This clonotype was counted only a few times. The chain carries TRBV10-3 and TRBJ2-2, with D perhaps TRBD1 or TRBD2 (6 bases each). V gave up 7 bases and J gave up 4 bases, with 10 bases separating them. Looked up from germline, CDR1 is ENHRY and CDR2 is SYGVKD. CDR3 size: 13 residues. The CDR3 reads CAIKQGGTGELFF. Here the CDR3 DNA reads TGTGCCATCAAACAGGGAGGCACCGGGGAGCTGTTTTTT.

This rearrangement joins TRBV7-2 to TRBJ2-1; TRBD2 aligns across 7 bases. J lost 0 bases, V lost 2 bases, and 1 base had no gene match. Germline values: CDR1 SGHTA, CDR2 FQGNSA. The CDR3 is 15 amino acids. The CDR3 reads CASSLSGVSYNEQFF. In nucleotides, the CDR3 is TGTGCCAGCAGCTTAAGCGGGGTCTCCTACAATGAGCAGTTCTTC.

The chain links TRBV9 to TRBJ2-4; no clear D. With 0 bases removed from V and 0 bases from J, the gap between germline ends came to 10 bases. The germline CDR1 and CDR2 sequences are SGDLS and YYNGEE. The CDR3 length is 16 residues. The CDR3 sequence: CASSVEGSLAKNIQYF. CDR3 in DNA: TGTGCCAGCAGCGTAGAGGGCAGCCTAGCCAAAAACATTCAGTACTTC. Filled out from reference TRBV9 and TRBJ2-4, the complete variable domain reads DSGVTQTPKHLITATGQRVTLRCSPRSGDLSVYWYQQSLDQGLQFLIQYYNGEERAKGNILERFSAQQFPDLHSELNLSSLELGDSALYFCASSVEGSLAKNIQYFGAGTRLSVL.

The J gene is TRBJ2-7, the V gene TRBV12-3 or TRBV12-4; no clear D. V lost 6 bases to trimming and J lost 5 bases, with 11 bases between them. The CDR3 runs to 12 residues. This CDR3 is CASRLSRDEQYF. Written as DNA, the CDR3 is TGTGCCAGCAGACTCTCCCGGGACGAGCAGTACTTC.

The chain employs TRBV20-1 and TRBJ2-7; D remains ambiguous. Germline V CDR1 and CDR2: DFQATT, SNEGSKA (reference sequence). CDR3 size: 12 residues. V lost 2 bases to trimming and J lost 3 bases, with 8 bases between them. The CDR3 region has the DNA TGCAGTGCTAGAATCGACGGCTACGAGCAGTACTTC. Protein sequence: CSARIDGYEQYF.